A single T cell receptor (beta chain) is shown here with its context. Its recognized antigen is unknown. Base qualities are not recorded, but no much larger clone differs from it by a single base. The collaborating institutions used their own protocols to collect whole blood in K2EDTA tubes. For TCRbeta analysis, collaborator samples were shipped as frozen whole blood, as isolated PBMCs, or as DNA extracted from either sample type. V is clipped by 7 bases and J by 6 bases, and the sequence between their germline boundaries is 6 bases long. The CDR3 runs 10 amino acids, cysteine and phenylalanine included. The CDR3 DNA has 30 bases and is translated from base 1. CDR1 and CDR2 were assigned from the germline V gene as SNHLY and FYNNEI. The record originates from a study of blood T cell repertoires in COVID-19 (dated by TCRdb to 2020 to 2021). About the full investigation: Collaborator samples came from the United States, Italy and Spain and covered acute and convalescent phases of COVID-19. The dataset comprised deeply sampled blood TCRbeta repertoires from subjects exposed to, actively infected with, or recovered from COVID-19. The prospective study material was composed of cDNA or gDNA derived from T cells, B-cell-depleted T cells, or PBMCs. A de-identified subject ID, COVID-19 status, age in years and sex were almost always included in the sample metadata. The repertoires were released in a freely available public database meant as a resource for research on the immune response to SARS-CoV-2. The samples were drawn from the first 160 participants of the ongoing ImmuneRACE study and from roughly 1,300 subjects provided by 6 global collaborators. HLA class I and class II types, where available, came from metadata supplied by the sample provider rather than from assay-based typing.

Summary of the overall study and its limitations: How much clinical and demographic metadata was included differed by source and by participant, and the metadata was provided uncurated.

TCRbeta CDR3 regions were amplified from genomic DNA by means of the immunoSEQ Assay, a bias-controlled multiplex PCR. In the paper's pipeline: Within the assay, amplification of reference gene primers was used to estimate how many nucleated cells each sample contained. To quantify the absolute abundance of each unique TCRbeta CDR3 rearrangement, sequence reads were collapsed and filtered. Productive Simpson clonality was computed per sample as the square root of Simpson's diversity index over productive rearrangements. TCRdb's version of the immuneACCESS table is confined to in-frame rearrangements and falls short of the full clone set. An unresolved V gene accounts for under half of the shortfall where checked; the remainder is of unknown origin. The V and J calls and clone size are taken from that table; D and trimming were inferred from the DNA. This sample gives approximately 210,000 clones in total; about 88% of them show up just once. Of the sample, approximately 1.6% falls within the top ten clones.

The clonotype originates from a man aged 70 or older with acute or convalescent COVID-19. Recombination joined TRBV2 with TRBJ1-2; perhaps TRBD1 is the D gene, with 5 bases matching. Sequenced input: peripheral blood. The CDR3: CASKGNGYTF. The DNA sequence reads TGTGCCAGCAAGGGGAATGGCTACACCTTC.